What follows are 15 T cell receptor beta chains derived from one specimen sequenced in a study of response to subunit inactivated influenza vaccine (dated 2018 in TCRdb). Libraries were constructed by RT-PCR. Sequencing relied on an Illumina HiSeq 2500. Starting from the raw public reads, TCRdb applied fastp trimming at Q25, assembled clones with MiXCR and retained in-frame beta chains. A single entry per CDR3 protein holds the most common genes and DNA from its merged rows. The sample has hundreds of thousands of distinct CDR3 sequences on record, approximately 7.7% of them singletons. Jointly, the top ten make up over 10% of the sample. The source was PBMCs from blood, collected less than 30 months after vaccination. The receptors here all came from a man aged 45 to 75 who received an inactivated influenza vaccine. Donor details come from another sample of the same person, matched by shared clones.

This clonotype came up once. A much more abundant neighbour one base away suggests this may be a read error. The CDR3 DNA follows: TGCAGCGCAGGACAAACCCAAGAGACCAAGTACTTC. Its protein is CSAGQTQETKYF. The V and J genes are TRBV29-1 and TRBJ2-5; TRBD1 might be the D (5 bases). Germline values: CDR1 SQVTM, CDR2 ANQGSEA. The CDR3 runs to 12 residues. Combining the CDR3 with reference TRBV29-1 and TRBJ2-5 gives the whole variable domain SAVISQKPSRDICQRGTSLTIQCQVDSQVTMMFWYRQQPGQSLTLIATANQGSEATYESGFVIDKFPISRPNLTFSTLTVSNMSPEDSSIYLCSAGQTQETKYFGPGTRLLVL.

Worth noting for this clonotype: A much larger clone differs by one base, so this may be a read error. The CDR3 carries no conserved terminal phenylalanine or tryptophan, so it likely arises from a read error. This rearrangement joins TRBV10-3 to TRBJ2-1; unclear D gene. V was cut by 2 bases and J by 0 bases, with 8 bases left in between. The CDR3 loop spans 15 amino acids. Germline V CDR1 and CDR2: ENHRY, SYGVKD. The CDR3 sequence: CAISERISSYNEQFL. CDR3 DNA: TGTGCCATCAGTGAGAGGATCAGCTCCTACAATGAGCAGTTCCTC.

This clonotype was counted many times. The rearrangement joins TRBV24-1 to TRBJ2-5; a possible D gene is TRBD1 (6 bases). The V and J ends lost 4 bases and 4 bases respectively, with 9 bases between them. The CDR3 spans 13 residues. The germline V gene has CDR1 KGHDR and CDR2 SFDVKD. The CDR3 sequence: CATSDPGVETQYF. The CDR3, as DNA: TGTGCCACCAGTGACCCAGGGGTAGAGACCCAGTACTTC.

Only a few counts were recorded for this clonotype. CDR3 nucleotide sequence: TGTGCCAGCAGCGTCTCTTTCAATGAGCAGTTCTTC. It codes for CASSVSFNEQFF. The chain carries TRBV7-2 and TRBJ2-1; no definite D call. The V end lost 5 bases, the J end lost 6 bases, and 8 bases lay between the germline ends. CDR1 is SGHTA, CDR2 FQGNSA, per germline. The CDR3 totals 12 residues.

At least ten counts were recorded for this clonotype. The V gene is TRBV20-1, the J gene TRBJ1-2; TRBD1 matches 9 bases. V dropped 0 bases and J dropped 5; count of bases not matched to a gene: 4. The CDR3 has 14 amino acids. The germline V gene encodes CDR1 DFQATT and CDR2 SNEGSKA (reference sequence). CDR3 region: CSAREVQGAYGYTF. CDR3 sequence (DNA): TGCAGTGCTAGAGAAGTACAGGGGGCGTATGGCTACACCTTC.

This sequence joins TRBV5-1 and TRBJ2-3; possibly TRBD2 for D (6 bases). Germline V CDR1 and CDR2: SGHRS, YFSETQ. Between the trimmed V and J ends, which lost 3 bases and 6 bases, there was a span of 14 bases. CDR3 length: 14 amino acids. The CDR3 is CASSYRAGGDTQYF. The CDR3 region has the DNA TGCGCCAGCAGCTACCGGGCCGGAGGGGATACGCAGTATTTT.

The chain joins TRBV18 to TRBJ1-1; D call uncertain. This CDR3 is 15 amino acids long. V was pared by 1 base and J by 4 bases, with 13 bases between. The germline CDR1 and CDR2 sequences are KGHSH and LQKENI. The CDR3 DNA reads TGTGCCAGCTCACCACAGTTGGAGGGAGTCACTGAAGCTTTCTTT. Translation gives CASSPQLEGVTEAFF.

This clonotype was seen only a few times. The chain links TRBV20-1 to TRBJ1-6; D is unclear. The germline gives CDR1 DFQATT, CDR2 SNEGSKA (reference sequence). The CDR3 runs to 15 residues. V gave up 6 bases and J gave up 7 bases, with 19 bases separating them. The CDR3 loop reads CSATPPGSANSPLHF. Here the CDR3 DNA reads TGCAGTGCAACGCCCCCGGGGTCTGCGAATTCACCCCTCCACTTT.

The J gene is TRBJ1-2, the V gene TRBV4-2; 7 nucleotides agree with TRBD1. Germline V gene data show CDR1 as LGHNA and CDR2 as YNFKEQ. This CDR3 is 16 amino acids long. The V segment lost 1 base and the J segment 6 bases; nucleotides outside the gene matches: 11. The CDR3: CASSQVEAGGLHGYTF. The CDR3 DNA reads as TGTGCCAGCAGCCAAGTCGAGGCAGGGGGTTTACATGGCTACACCTTC.

The chain joins TRBV20-1 to TRBJ2-1; 9 nucleotides agree with TRBD2. The V gene end was trimmed by 6 bases and the J gene end by 8 bases; junction bases not matched to a gene: 11. From germline, CDR1 is DFQATT and CDR2 SNEGSKA (reference sequence). The CDR3 runs to 14 residues. The CDR3 is CSAISGRRSDEQFF. DNA for the CDR3: TGCAGTGCGATTAGCGGGAGAAGGTCCGATGAGCAGTTCTTC.

This clonotype was observed a handful of times. In DNA form, the CDR3 reads TGTGCCAGCAGCCAAGAATGGACAGGGGAGCTGTTTTTT. Protein product: CASSQEWTGELFF. V and J are TRBV4-2 and TRBJ2-2, with TRBD1 as a possible D gene (5 bases). Germline loops: CDR1 LGHNA, CDR2 YNFKEQ. V shed 0 bases and J shed 8 bases, with 7 bases lying between them. The CDR3 contains 13 residues.

This clonotype was counted many times. This chain connects TRBV7-2 to TRBJ2-3; D not resolved. The CDR3 extends over 15 amino acids. V was shortened by 5 bases and J by 4 bases, with 16 bases between the two germline ends. Germline-derived CDR1 and CDR2 are SGHTA and FQGNSA. The CDR3 loop is CASSPEYGVADTQYF. CDR3 bases: TGTGCCAGCAGCCCTGAATATGGGGTGGCAGATACGCAGTATTTT.

The chain employs TRBV12-3 or TRBV12-4 and TRBJ2-7; 9 positions match TRBD1. CDR3 length: 15 amino acids. V gave up 6 bases and J gave up 3 bases; unmatched junction bases: 9. CDR3 bases: TGTGCCAGCAGCCGCACCGGGACAGGGCTCTACGAGCAGTACTTC. It is translated as CASSRTGTGLYEQYF.

The genes are TRBV5-1 and TRBJ2-7, with 7 bases fitting TRBD1. V lost 0 bases to trimming and J lost 2 bases; unmatched junction nucleotides: 5. The CDR3 has 15 residues. Germline CDR1 SGHRS, CDR2 YFSETQ. The CDR3 loop reads CASSLAWQGAYEQYF. In DNA, the CDR3 is TGCGCCAGCAGCTTGGCCTGGCAGGGGGCCTACGAGCAGTACTTC.

V is TRBV5-6 and J is TRBJ1-1; D uncertain. The germline gives CDR1 SGHDT, CDR2 YYEEEE. This CDR3 is built from 15 residues. Trimming shortened V by 0 bases and J by 4 bases, and 13 bases separated the two germline ends. As DNA, the CDR3 is TGTGCCAGCAGCTTGGAAAGAAGGGAGGGCACTGAAGCTTTCTTT. Protein: CASSLERREGTEAFF.